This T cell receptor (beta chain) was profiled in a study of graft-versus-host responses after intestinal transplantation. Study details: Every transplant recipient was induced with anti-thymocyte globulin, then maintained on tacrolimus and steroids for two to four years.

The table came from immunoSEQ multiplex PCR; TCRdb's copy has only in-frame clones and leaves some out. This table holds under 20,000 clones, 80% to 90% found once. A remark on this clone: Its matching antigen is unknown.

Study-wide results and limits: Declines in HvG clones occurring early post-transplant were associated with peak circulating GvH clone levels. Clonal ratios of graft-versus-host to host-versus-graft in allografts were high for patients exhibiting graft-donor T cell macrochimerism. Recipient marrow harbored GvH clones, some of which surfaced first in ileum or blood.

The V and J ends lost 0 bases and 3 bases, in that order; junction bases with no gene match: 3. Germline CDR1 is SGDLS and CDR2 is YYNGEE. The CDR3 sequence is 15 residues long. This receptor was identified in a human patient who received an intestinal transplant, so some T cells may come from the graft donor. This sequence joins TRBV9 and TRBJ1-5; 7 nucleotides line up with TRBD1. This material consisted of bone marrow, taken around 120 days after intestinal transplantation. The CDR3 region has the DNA TGTGCCAGCAGCGTAGGGACAGGTTCCAATCAGCCCCAGCATTTT. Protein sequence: CASSVGTGSNQPQHF.